This is a list of T cell receptor beta chains from one sample in a study of Tregs in tolerant kidney transplant recipients. Some clones are missing from TCRdb's copy, which holds only in-frame ones; the method was immunoSEQ multiplex PCR. Among more than 25,000 clones listed, approximately 80% were seen once. The antigens of these receptors remain unknown. The sample consisted of Tregs from blood cultured with allogeneic cells. The origin of the receptors is a human donor in good health. The CDR3 runs from the conserved cysteine through the conserved F or W. D genes are given only for firm matches. Clone size is given for some rows only: seen once, a few or many times, or a class if the clone is expanded.

V	D	size	J	CDR3	DNA
TRBV19	-	-	TRBJ2-3	CASSIAGLDTQYF	TGTGCCAGTAGTATAGCCGGTCTGGATACGCAGTATTTT
TRBV2	-	once	TRBJ1-4	CASSELRLYNEKLFF	TGTGCCAGCAGCGAACTCCGGTTATATAATGAAAAACTGTTTTTT
TRBV5-1	TRBD2	-	TRBJ2-3	CASAGGRTDTQYF	TGCGCCAGCGCGGGGGGGCGCACAGATACGCAGTATTTT
TRBV4-2	-	-	TRBJ2-3	CASSQSGITDTQYF	TGTGCCAGCAGCCAATCAGGGATAACAGATACGCAGTATTTT
TRBV6-5	-	few	TRBJ1-2	CASSPIRVVNYGYTF	TGTGCCAGCAGCCCAATCCGGGTGGTTAACTATGGCTACACCTTC
TRBV6-6	-	-	TRBJ1-6	CASSYDGRGTPLHF	TGTGCCAGCAGTTACGACGGGCGCGGCACACCCCTCCACTTT
TRBV6-6	-	-	TRBJ1-1	CASRVSGSYNTEAFF	TGTGCCAGCCGTGTATCGGGTAGCTACAACACTGAAGCTTTCTTT
TRBV6-1	-	-	TRBJ1-6	CASAPYRVFNSPLHF	TGTGCCAGTGCCCCCTACAGGGTTTTTAATTCACCCCTCCACTTT
TRBV5-5	-	-	TRBJ2-7	CASSLRTEINYEQYF	TGTGCCAGCAGCTTGCGGACGGAGATAAACTACGAGCAGTACTTC
TRBV15	-	-	TRBJ1-3	CATRPSGISGNTIYF	TGTGCCACCAGACCTTCCGGAATCTCTGGAAACACCATATATTTT
TRBV6-5	-	-	TRBJ2-1	CASSYSGDEQFF	TGTGCCAGCAGTTACTCAGGCGATGAGCAGTTCTTC
TRBV4-3	-	-	TRBJ2-1	CASSQAPHNEQFF	TGCGCCAGCAGCCAAGCCCCCCACAATGAGCAGTTCTTC
TRBV6-4	TRBD1	-	TRBJ2-2	CASSDANRQGRTGELFF	TGTGCCAGCAGTGACGCTAACAGACAGGGAAGGACCGGGGAGCTGTTTTTT
TRBV5-4	-	-	TRBJ1-2	CASSRADRLYGYTF	TGTGCCAGCAGCCGCGCCGACAGACTCTATGGCTACACCTTC
TRBV19	-	-	TRBJ2-6	CASSPLASGANVLTF	TGTGCCAGTAGTCCCCTGGCCTCTGGGGCCAACGTCCTGACTTTC
TRBV7-4	-	-	TRBJ2-1	CASRGGGEQFF	TGTGCCAGCAGGGGAGGTGGTGAGCAGTTCTTC
TRBV30	TRBD2	-	TRBJ2-7	CAWSVEGAGGSKQYF	TGTGCCTGGAGTGTGGAAGGAGCGGGAGGGAGCAAGCAGTACTTC
TRBV5-8	-	-	TRBJ1-5	CASSLLYQPQHF	TGTGCCAGCAGCTTGCTCTACCAGCCCCAGCATTTT
TRBV19	-	once	TRBJ2-4	CASSIEGGGTSVAKNIQYF	TGTGCCAGTAGTATTGAAGGCGGTGGGACCTCCGTCGCCAAAAACATTCAGTACTTC
TRBV9	TRBD2	once	TRBJ2-2	CASSPLAGGNTGELFF	TGTGCCAGCAGCCCACTAGCGGGGGGAAACACCGGGGAGCTGTTTTTT
TRBV11-1	-	-	TRBJ2-5	CASSLAGIPLWETQYF	TGTGCCAGCAGCTTAGCTGGGATACCGCTTTGGGAGACCCAGTACTTC
TRBV7-3	-	medium-sized	TRBJ1-1	CASSWRGGDTEAFF	TGTGCCAGCAGCTGGCGGGGAGGAGACACTGAAGCTTTCTTT
TRBV11-3	-	once	TRBJ2-5	CASSFGSGETQYF	TGTGCCAGCAGCTTCGGCAGCGGGGAGACCCAGTACTTC
TRBV18	-	-	TRBJ1-5	CASSSPSQRKDQPQHF	TGTGCCAGCTCATCACCGAGTCAACGGAAAGATCAGCCCCAGCATTTT
TRBV19	-	-	TRBJ1-1	CASSRGNTEAFF	TGTGCCAGTAGTAGGGGGAACACTGAAGCTTTCTTT
TRBV10-3	-	few	TRBJ2-2	CASEPTTGVKTGELFF	TGTGCCTCCGAGCCCACTACGGGAGTAAAAACCGGGGAGCTGTTTTTT
TRBV2	-	once	TRBJ2-5	CASNEASRGQETQYF	TGTGCCAGCAATGAGGCTAGCAGAGGCCAAGAGACCCAGTACTTC
TRBV2	-	-	TRBJ2-3	CASRLLGGTDTQYF	TGTGCCAGCAGACTGCTTGGGGGCACAGATACGCAGTATTTT
TRBV4-3	-	-	TRBJ2-7	CASSQEEGGYEQYF	TGCGCCAGCAGCCAAGAGGAAGGGGGCTACGAGCAGTACTTC
TRBV6-1	-	-	TRBJ1-6	CASSEAGRRYNSPLHF	TGTGCCAGCAGTGAAGCGGGTCGACGCTATAATTCACCCCTCCACTTT